The 13 T cell receptor beta chains below all came from one sample that was sequenced in a study of cytomegalovirus exposure and HLA in healthy donors. The primer mix had 60 Vbeta and 13 Jbeta primers. Using immunoSEQ multiplex PCR, the repertoire was profiled, and TCRdb retains in-frame clones only, with some absent. This table has approximately 150,000 clones, 78% appearing once. The source material was PBMCs. These receptors all come from a female donor in good health and CMV-seronegative.

The chain combines TRBV29-1 with TRBJ1-2; D might be TRBD1 (6 bases). This CDR3 contains 13 residues. The germline V and J ends were trimmed by 6 bases and 4 bases, with 15 bases remaining between them. The germline V gene has CDR1 SQVTM and CDR2 ANQGSEA. CDR3 nucleotides: TGCAGCGTAGATTCTGGACAGTTCTATGGCTACACCTTC. It codes for CSVDSGQFYGYTF.

The V and J genes are TRBV27 and TRBJ1-5, with 8 bases aligning to TRBD1. Looked up from germline, CDR1 is MNHEY and CDR2 is SMNVEV (reference sequence). This CDR3 region has 16 residues. Unmatched junction bases numbered 9, after V lost 5 bases and J lost 3 bases. CDR3: CASSTHLTGDNQPQHF. The CDR3, as DNA: TGTGCCAGCAGTACCCACTTGACAGGGGACAATCAGCCCCAGCATTTT.

This chain connects TRBV2 to TRBJ1-2, with 8 bases identical to TRBD1. V gave up 6 bases and J gave up 4 bases; unmatched junction bases: 13. Per germline, CDR1 SNHLY and CDR2 FYNNEI. The CDR3 is 16 amino acids. The CDR3 spells CASRPPPPGQVYGYTF. DNA of the CDR3: TGTGCCAGCAGGCCCCCCCCGCCGGGACAGGTCTATGGCTACACCTTC.

V is TRBV27 and J is TRBJ1-2, with D possibly matching TRBD1 (5 bases). Trimming removed 1 base from V and 0 bases from J, with 9 bases in between. CDR1 is MNHEY and CDR2 is SMNVEV in the germline V gene (reference sequence). The CDR3 is made up of 15 amino acids. The CDR3 loop is CASSLWGSSNYGYTF. DNA for the CDR3: TGTGCCAGCAGTTTATGGGGCAGTTCTAACTATGGCTACACCTTC.

This clone was seen a few times. The genes are TRBV4-1 and TRBJ2-5; D remains ambiguous. CDR3 length: 13 residues. CDR1 is MGHRA, CDR2 YSYEKL, per germline. Trimming left V 4 bases short and J 1 base short, with 7 bases between. CDR3 DNA sequence: TGCGCCAGCAGCCTAGTACTCCAAGAGACCCAGTACTTC. Translating it yields CASSLVLQETQYF.

The J gene is TRBJ2-1, the V gene TRBV9; 10 bases map to TRBD2. After removal of 0 bases from V and 7 bases from J, the junction contained 7 bases not matched to a gene. The germline V gene encodes CDR1 SGDLS and CDR2 YYNGEE. The CDR3 is made up of 16 amino acids. The CDR3 region is CASSVGLAGERNEQFF. CDR3 DNA: TGTGCCAGCAGCGTAGGGCTAGCGGGAGAAAGGAATGAGCAGTTCTTC.

This chain uses TRBV6-6 with TRBJ2-1, with 9 bases lining up with TRBD2. The CDR3 totals 12 residues. Looked up from germline, CDR1 is MNHNY and CDR2 is SVGAGI (reference sequence). Germline trimming cut 11 bases from V and 7 bases from J; bases unmatched to any gene: 6. The CDR3 here is CAAAGGKNEQFF. CDR3 in DNA: TGTGCCGCGGCGGGGGGGAAGAATGAGCAGTTCTTC.

The V call is TRBV28, the J call TRBJ1-1; D is unclear. The length of the CDR3 is 12 residues. V was pared by 7 bases and J by 4 bases, with 10 bases between. Germline CDR1 and CDR2: MDHEN and SYDVKM. The CDR3 region has the DNA TGTGCCAGCAAGGAGGGTGTCACTGAAGCTTTCTTT. This codes for CASKEGVTEAFF.

The chain carries TRBV5-1 and TRBJ1-3, with D unresolved. Trimming stripped 0 bases from V and 1 base from J, with 5 bases between. CDR1 is SGHRS, CDR2 YFSETQ, per germline. The CDR3 sequence is 14 residues long. The CDR3 DNA reads TGCGCCAGCAGCTTGGCCCAATCTGGAAACACCATATATTTT. Translating gives CASSLAQSGNTIYF.

This sequence joins TRBV27 and TRBJ2-1, with 7 nucleotides matching TRBD2. Germline CDR1 MNHEY, CDR2 SMNVEV (reference sequence). This CDR3 region has 13 residues. J lost 12 bases, V lost 6 bases, and 11 bases had no gene match. CDR3 residues: CASSPFSTGGQFF. CDR3 DNA: TGTGCCAGCAGCCCGTTCAGCACGGGAGGGCAGTTCTTC.

This chain connects TRBV6-6 to TRBJ2-1, with 14 bases fitting TRBD2. Germline-derived CDR1 and CDR2 are MNHNY and SVGAGI (reference sequence). J was trimmed by 3 bases and V by 9 bases; bases with no gene match: 7. The CDR3 totals 16 residues. CDR3 nucleotide sequence: TGTGCCAGTACGGGACTAGCGGGGGCCAACTACAATGAGCAGTTCTTC. Translation gives CASTGLAGANYNEQFF.

This chain joins TRBV21-1 and TRBJ2-1; the DNA was not compared with TRBD1, the D call given in the table. TRBV21-1 is recorded as a pseudogene. The CDR3 extends over 17 amino acids. Here the CDR3 DNA reads TGTGCCAGCAGCAAAGGGGACAGGGCGGGATCCTACAATGAGCAGTTCTTC. Translation: CASSKGDRAGSYNEQFF.

The V gene is TRBV27, the J gene TRBJ1-2; maybe TRBD1 (5 bases). V shed 5 bases and J shed 4 bases, with 11 bases lying between them. This CDR3 is built from 13 residues. Germline assignment: CDR1 MNHEY and CDR2 SMNVEV (reference sequence). The CDR3 sequence is CASSITGGYGYTF. The DNA of the CDR3 is TGTGCCAGCAGTATAACCGGGGGCTATGGCTACACCTTC.